This T cell receptor beta chain comes out of a study of blood T cell repertoires in COVID-19. Study information: Whether acute or convalescent, the COVID-19 samples came from the United States, Italy and Spain. Sources were T cells, B-cell-depleted T cells, or PBMCs; the material itself was cDNA or gDNA.

As processed by the authors: Amplified reference gene primers provided the basis for estimating nucleated cell counts. Assay: immunoSEQ multiplex PCR; the TCRdb copy retains only in-frame clones and omits some. Clonal size and the V and J genes are those of that table, whereas D and trimming came from the DNA. Of approximately 220,000 clones in the sample, approximately 80% were seen once. This clone was counted once. Sequencing input: peripheral blood. The receptor comes from a man aged 35-49 years with acute or convalescent COVID-19.

The CDR3 sequence: CASSPQGGINEKLFF. In DNA, the CDR3 is TGTGCCAGCAGCCCCCAGGGAGGAATTAATGAAAAACTGTTTTTT. J is TRBJ1-4 and V is TRBV9; D may be TRBD1 (5 bases). Trimming removed 4 bases from V and 4 bases from J, with 14 bases in between. Germline lookup yields CDR1 SGDLS and CDR2 YYNGEE. This CDR3 region has 15 residues.